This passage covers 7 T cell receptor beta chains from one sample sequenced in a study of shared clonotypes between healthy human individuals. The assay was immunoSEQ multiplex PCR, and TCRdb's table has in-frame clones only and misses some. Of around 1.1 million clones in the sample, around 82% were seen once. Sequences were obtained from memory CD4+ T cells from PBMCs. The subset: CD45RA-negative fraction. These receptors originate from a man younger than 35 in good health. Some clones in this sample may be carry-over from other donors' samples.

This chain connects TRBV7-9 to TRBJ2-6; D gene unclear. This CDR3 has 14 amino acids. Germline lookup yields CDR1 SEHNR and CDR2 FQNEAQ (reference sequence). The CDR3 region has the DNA TGTGTTCTCCACCGGGTTTTGGGGGCCAACGTCCTGACTTTC. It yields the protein CVLHRVLGANVLTF.

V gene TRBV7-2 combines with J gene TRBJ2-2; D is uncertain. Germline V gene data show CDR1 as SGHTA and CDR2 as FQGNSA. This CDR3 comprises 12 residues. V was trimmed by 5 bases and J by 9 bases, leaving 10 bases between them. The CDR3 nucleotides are TGTGCCAGCAGCCTTACTCAAAGGGAGCTGTTTTTT. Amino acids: CASSLTQRELFF.

CDR3 sequence: CASSPRTGLSSGANVLTF. The DNA of the CDR3 is TGCGCCAGCAGCCCTCGGACAGGTTTAAGCTCTGGGGCCAACGTCCTGACTTTC. This chain joins TRBV5-1 and TRBJ2-6, with 7 positions matching TRBD1. The ends lost 4 bases at V and 0 bases at J; junction bases unmatched: 10. Looked up from germline, CDR1 is SGHRS and CDR2 is YFSETQ. The CDR3 sequence is 18 residues long. The full variable domain, in which reference TRBV5-1 and TRBJ2-6 provide the parts outside the CDR3, is KAGVTQTPRYLIKTRGQQVTLSCSPISGHRSVSWYQQTPGQGLQFLFEYFSETQRNKGNFPGRFSGRQFSNSRSEMNVSTLELGDSALYLCASSPRTGLSSGANVLTFGAGSRLTVL.

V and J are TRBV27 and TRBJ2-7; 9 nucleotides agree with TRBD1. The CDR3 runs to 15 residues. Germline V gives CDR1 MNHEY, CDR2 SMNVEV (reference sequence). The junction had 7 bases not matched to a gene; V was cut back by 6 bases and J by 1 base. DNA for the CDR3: TGTGCCAGCAGGTACGGGACAGGGAAGTCCTACGAGCAGTACTTC. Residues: CASRYGTGKSYEQYF.

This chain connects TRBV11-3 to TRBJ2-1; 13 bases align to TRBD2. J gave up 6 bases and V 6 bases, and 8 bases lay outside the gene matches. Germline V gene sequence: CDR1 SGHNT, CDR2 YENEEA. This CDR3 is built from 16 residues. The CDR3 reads CASSRPRTSGGNEQFF. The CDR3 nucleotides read TGTGCCAGCAGTCGCCCGAGGACTAGCGGGGGCAATGAGCAGTTCTTC. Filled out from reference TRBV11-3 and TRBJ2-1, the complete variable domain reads EAGVVQSPRYKIIEKKQPVAFWCNPISGHNTLYWYLQNLGQGPELLIRYENEEAVDDSQLPKDRFSAERLKGVDSTLKIQPAELGDSAVYLCASSRPRTSGGNEQFFGPGTRLTVL.

This CDR3 reads CAISDLVRDSYNEQFF. CDR3 nucleotide sequence: TGTGCCATCAGTGATCTCGTCCGGGATTCCTACAATGAGCAGTTCTTC. The chain is built from TRBV10-3 and TRBJ2-1; maybe TRBD2 (5 bases). CDR1 and CDR2 (germline): ENHRY, SYGVKD. This CDR3 comprises 16 residues. Trimming left V 3 bases short and J 1 base short, with 13 bases between.

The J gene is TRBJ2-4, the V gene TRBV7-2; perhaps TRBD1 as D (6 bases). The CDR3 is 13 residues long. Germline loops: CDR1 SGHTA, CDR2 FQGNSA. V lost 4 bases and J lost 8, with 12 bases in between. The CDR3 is CASSWGPGDIQYF. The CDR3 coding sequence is TGTGCCAGCAGCTGGGGGCCCGGGGACATTCAGTACTTC.